The clone carrying this TCR beta chain was seen more than once but under ten times. Its antigen remains unknown. The data originate from a study of CD8 T cells in ankylosing spondylitis. Study observations and caveats: Blood from ankylosing spondylitis patients appeared to carry a characteristic roughly eight-variant TCR beta motif. Clones linked to disease, bearing a CD8+ phenotype, were relatively rare in peripheral blood. Clones linked to disease were reported to show significant enrichment in matched ankylosing spondylitis synovial fluid.

Deletions cut 6 bases from V and 4 bases from J, with 9 bases between. This CDR3 region has 13 residues. CDR1 and CDR2 from the germline V gene are WNHNN and SYGVQD (reference sequence). 5'-RACE, quantitative and with molecular barcodes, yielded the TCR beta libraries. TCRdb re-called the 5' RACE reads through MiXCR, storing one row per CDR3 protein. Among about 160,000 distinct CDR3 sequences listed, approximately 20% were seen once. This clonotype originated in a male donor with ankylosing spondylitis or in good health (not recorded which). Material for sequencing was blood, either unsorted or a sorted T cell fraction (not recorded which). The chain employs TRBV10-1 and TRBJ2-2; maybe TRBD1 (5 bases). The CDR3 bases are TGCGCCAGCAGCCGACAGAGCACCGGGGAGCTGTTTTTT. Translation gives CASSRQSTGELFF.